Listed here are 17 T cell receptor beta chains from one sample, sequenced in a study of T cell repertoires in cytomegalovirus infection (dated by TCRdb to between 2018 and 2021). No cognate antigen is known for these TCRs. The sample's treatment or condition label, decoded: in vitro stimulation with specific CMV peptide epitopes to enrich CMV-specific T cells. These reads were obtained on an Illumina HiSeq 1500. TCRdb ran its own pipeline on the public reads, namely fastp trimming at Q25 and MiXCR clone calling, and kept in-frame beta chains. Under each unique CDR3 protein, matching rows form one entry showing the most common genes and DNA. The sample has 86,000 or so distinct CDR3 sequences on record, more than 20% of them singletons. The ten largest clones take up roughly 50% of the sample. Sequenced material: CD8+ T cells from cultured PBMCs, taken from culture after CMV antigen stimulation. The receptors come from a human donor in good health (CMV status not recorded). Some clones in this sample may be carry-over from other donors' samples.

The genes are TRBV5-1 and TRBJ2-4, with unresolved D. Trimming cost V 4 bases and J 0 bases, with 14 bases left between them. This CDR3 is built from 16 residues. Germline assignment: CDR1 SGHRS and CDR2 YFSETQ. The CDR3 DNA reads as TGCGCCAGCAGCCATATAGGAGAGCTAGCCAAAAACATTCAGTACTTC. Its protein product is CASSHIGELAKNIQYF. The whole variable domain, remainder taken from reference TRBV5-1 and TRBJ2-4, is KAGVTQTPRYLIKTRGQQVTLSCSPISGHRSVSWYQQTPGQGLQFLFEYFSETQRNKGNFPGRFSGRQFSNSRSEMNVSTLELGDSALYLCASSHIGELAKNIQYFGAGTRLSVL.

This clonotype was seen a few times. The chain links TRBV4-3 to TRBJ1-1, with D possibly TRBD1 on 6 matching bases. The CDR3 covers 15 residues. Trimming shortened V by 1 base and J by 2 bases, and 11 bases separated the two germline ends. Germline CDR1 and CDR2: LGHNA and YSLEER. The CDR3 protein is CASSQGVGANTEAFF. The CDR3, as DNA: TGCGCCAGCAGCCAAGGGGTGGGGGCAAACACTGAAGCTTTCTTT.

This clonotype has ten or more counts. Here the CDR3 reads CASSLAGGGDEQFF. CDR3 sequence (DNA): TGTGCCAGCAGCTTGGCGGGAGGGGGCGATGAGCAGTTCTTC. This chain links TRBV7-6 with TRBJ2-1, with 9 bases matching TRBD2. The trim removed 3 bases at V and 8 bases at J, leaving 5 bases unmatched. Germline V lookup: CDR1 SGHVS, CDR2 FNYEAQ. The CDR3 contains 14 residues.

The gene calls are TRBV24-1 and TRBJ2-3; D is unclear. This CDR3 has 14 amino acids. V lost 2 bases, J lost 4 bases, and 9 bases lay in between. CDR1 KGHDR and CDR2 SFDVKD come from the germline V gene. CDR3 in amino acids: CATSDYTESDTQYF. DNA of the CDR3: TGTGCCACCAGTGATTATACAGAATCAGATACGCAGTATTTT.

This clonotype has just a few counts. The CDR3 is CASSVRGTGDRDQYF. As DNA, the CDR3 is TGTGCCAGCAGCGTACGTGGGACAGGGGATCGTGACCAGTACTTC. This chain joins TRBV9 and TRBJ2-5; 10 bases map to TRBD1. Trimming took 1 base from V and 10 from J; bases not matched to a gene: 10. This CDR3 is built from 15 residues. CDR1 SGDLS and CDR2 YYNGEE come from the germline V gene.

V gene TRBV5-4 combines with J gene TRBJ2-7; tentative D call: TRBD2 (5 bases). Trimming left V 2 bases short and J 2 bases short, with 20 bases between. The CDR3 is 17 residues long. Germline CDR1 is SGHNT and CDR2 is YYREEE (reference sequence). CDR3 residues: CASSFPGPSGEPYEQYF. CDR3 nucleotides: TGTGCCAGCAGCTTCCCTGGCCCCTCCGGGGAACCCTACGAGCAGTACTTC.

This rearrangement joins TRBV27 to TRBJ2-7; D unclear. The CDR3 runs 13 residues. Between the trimmed V and J ends, which lost 4 bases and 2 bases, there was a span of 9 bases. Germline V lookup: CDR1 MNHEY, CDR2 SMNVEV (reference sequence). The CDR3 is CASSSTPTYEQYF. In DNA form, the CDR3 reads TGTGCCAGCAGTTCGACACCTACCTACGAGCAGTACTTC.

This clonotype was observed at least ten times. This chain uses TRBV28 with TRBJ2-7; weak D call: TRBD1 (6 bases). This CDR3 contains 16 residues. In germline, CDR1 is MDHEN, CDR2 SYDVKM. Trimming cost V 5 bases and J 5 bases, with 22 bases left between them. The CDR3, as DNA: TGTGCCAGCAGTCCAACCTCGGGACAATGGGACCACGAGCAGTACTTC. Its translation: CASSPTSGQWDHEQYF. The full variable domain, rest sourced from reference TRBV28 and TRBJ2-7, is DVKVTQSSRYLVKRTGEKVFLECVQDMDHENMFWYRQDPGLGLRLIYFSYDVKMKEKGDIPEGYSVSREKKERFSLILESASTNQTSMYLCASSPTSGQWDHEQYFGPGTRLTVT.

The CDR3 DNA is TGTGCCAGTATTGGGTTAGCGGGAGGGTCCTACAATGAGCAGTTCTTC. It is translated as CASIGLAGGSYNEQFF. The genes are TRBV19 and TRBJ2-1; 11 bases fit TRBD2. The CDR3 sequence is 16 residues long. Germline CDR1 reads LNHDA; CDR2 reads SQIVND (reference sequence). J lost 1 base, V lost 7 bases, and 6 bases had no gene match.

The chain is built from TRBV6-2 or TRBV6-3 and TRBJ1-1; 7 nucleotides line up with TRBD1. J was trimmed by 4 bases and V by 6 bases; bases with no gene match: 5. The germline gives CDR1 MNHEY, CDR2 SVGEGT. The CDR3 has 13 residues. The CDR3 coding sequence is TGTGCCAGCAGGTACGGGACAGTCACTGAAGCTTTCTTT. Translated, it gives CASRYGTVTEAFF.

This rearrangement joins TRBV5-1 to TRBJ2-1; no clear D gene. The V end was cut by 5 bases, the J end by 0 bases, with 9 bases between. The CDR3 has 14 residues. Germline CDR1 is SGHRS and CDR2 is YFSETQ. The CDR3 loop reads CASRLDGSYNEQFF. The DNA for the CDR3 is TGCGCCAGCAGACTGGACGGCTCCTACAATGAGCAGTTCTTC. Filled out from reference TRBV5-1 and TRBJ2-1, the complete variable domain reads KAGVTQTPRYLIKTRGQQVTLSCSPISGHRSVSWYQQTPGQGLQFLFEYFSETQRNKGNFPGRFSGRQFSNSRSEMNVSTLELGDSALYLCASRLDGSYNEQFFGPGTRLTVL.

The DNA for the CDR3 is TGTGCCAGCAGCCAAGAACTAGCGGGGGGTTCCCGCACAGATACGCAGTATTTT. Its translation: CASSQELAGGSRTDTQYF. The chain carries TRBV4-2 and TRBJ2-3; 12 bases match TRBD2. The CDR3 sequence is 18 residues long. Germline CDR1 reads LGHNA; CDR2 reads YNFKEQ. J lost 1 base, V lost 0 bases, and 5 bases had no gene match.

Concerning this clonotype: A read error may account for a junction end that differs from germline. This chain uses TRBV19 with TRBJ2-7, with 7 bases that match TRBD1. This CDR3 is 12 amino acids long. CDR1 LNHDA and CDR2 SQIVND come from the germline V gene (reference sequence). The CDR3 coding sequence is TGTGCCAGTAGTTCACCGGACAGGAGTCAGGGATTC. Amino acid sequence: CASSSPDRSQGF.

Here the CDR3 reads CASSPRRQGDLRDGYTF. CDR3 nucleotides: TGTGCCAGCTCACCCCGTCGACAGGGGGATCTCAGGGATGGCTACACCTTC. The chain employs TRBV18 and TRBJ1-2; 9 nucleotides agree with TRBD1. J was trimmed by 6 bases and V by 3 bases; bases with no gene match: 14. Germline V gene data show CDR1 as KGHSH and CDR2 as LQKENI. The CDR3 totals 17 residues.

This clonotype was seen ten or more times. V and J are TRBV19 and TRBJ2-1; D perhaps matches TRBD2 (6 bases). The CDR3 contains 14 residues. V was cut by 5 bases and J by 3 bases, with 11 bases left in between. Germline values: CDR1 LNHDA, CDR2 SQIVND (reference sequence). The CDR3 here is CASSLAVIYNEQFF. CDR3 coding DNA: TGTGCCAGTAGTTTAGCGGTTATCTACAATGAGCAGTTCTTC.

This clonotype occurred a few times. The chain has TRBV29-1 and TRBJ2-5; D is unclear. CDR1 SQVTM and CDR2 ANQGSEA come from the germline V gene. The ends were cut back, 6 bases at V and 2 bases at J, with 13 bases in the middle. The CDR3 spans 13 residues. CDR3 DNA: TGCAGCGTCCTACCGGTCACACAAGAGACCCAGTACTTC. Its protein is CSVLPVTQETQYF.

This clonotype was counted a few times. The V call is TRBV20-1, the J call TRBJ2-7; 8 nucleotides agree with TRBD1. CDR1 and CDR2 from the germline V gene are DFQATT and SNEGSKA (reference sequence). CDR3 length: 17 residues. V lost 0 bases to trimming and J lost 2 bases; unmatched junction nucleotides: 12. CDR3 sequence: CSARDWDNPGQAYEQYF. CDR3 nucleotides: TGCAGTGCTAGAGATTGGGATAATCCGGGACAGGCCTACGAGCAGTACTTC.